This T cell receptor (beta chain) came from a study of T cells in Graves' hyperthyroidism and ophthalmopathy. Study outcomes and limitations: From stable hyperthyroidism, ophthalmopathy was separated by a 13 V-J model. Blood also held most thyroid clonotypes expanded beyond 0.001. Progression to ophthalmopathy was predicted a median of 6.5 months early.

Exclusion of a patient resulted from uncontrolled infection, other autoimmune disease, pregnancy or lactation. The CDR3 spans 14 residues. Germline V CDR1 and CDR2: KGHDR, SFDVKD. V was shortened by 8 bases and J by 3 bases, with 12 bases between the two germline ends. Amplified TCR beta CDR3 regions came from RNA transcripts. Primed by the HTBI set, a first-round RT-PCR was run on the TCR CDR3. TCRdb re-analysed the multiplex PCR reads in MiXCR, keeping a single row per CDR3 protein. In the table there are about 500,000 distinct CDR3 sequences, 46% of which are singletons. On this clonotype itself: Antigen specificity is unknown.

The chain links TRBV24-1 to TRBJ2-2; D possibly matches TRBD1 or TRBD2 (5 bases each). The TCR sequence derives from an adult woman with Graves' disease, either hyperthyroidism or ophthalmopathy (not recorded which). The sequencing input was peripheral blood or thyroid tissue (not recorded which). CDR3 amino acids: CATKRQGDTGELFF. The CDR3 DNA is TGTGCCACCAAGCGGCAGGGAGACACCGGGGAGCTGTTTTTT.